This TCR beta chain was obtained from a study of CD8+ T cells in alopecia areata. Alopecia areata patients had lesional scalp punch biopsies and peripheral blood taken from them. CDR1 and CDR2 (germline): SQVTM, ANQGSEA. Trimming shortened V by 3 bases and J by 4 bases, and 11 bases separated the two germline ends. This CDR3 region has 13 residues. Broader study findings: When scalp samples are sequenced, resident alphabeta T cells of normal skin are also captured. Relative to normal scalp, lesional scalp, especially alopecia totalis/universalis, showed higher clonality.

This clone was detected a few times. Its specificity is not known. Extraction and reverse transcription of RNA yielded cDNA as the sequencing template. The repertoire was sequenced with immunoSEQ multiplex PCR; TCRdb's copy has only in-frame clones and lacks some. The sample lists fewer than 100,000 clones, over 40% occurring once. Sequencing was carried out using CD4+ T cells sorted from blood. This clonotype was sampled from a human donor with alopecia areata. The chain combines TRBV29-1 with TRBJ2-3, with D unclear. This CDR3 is CSVETGSADTQYF. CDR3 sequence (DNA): TGCAGCGTTGAGACCGGCTCGGCAGATACGCAGTATTTT.